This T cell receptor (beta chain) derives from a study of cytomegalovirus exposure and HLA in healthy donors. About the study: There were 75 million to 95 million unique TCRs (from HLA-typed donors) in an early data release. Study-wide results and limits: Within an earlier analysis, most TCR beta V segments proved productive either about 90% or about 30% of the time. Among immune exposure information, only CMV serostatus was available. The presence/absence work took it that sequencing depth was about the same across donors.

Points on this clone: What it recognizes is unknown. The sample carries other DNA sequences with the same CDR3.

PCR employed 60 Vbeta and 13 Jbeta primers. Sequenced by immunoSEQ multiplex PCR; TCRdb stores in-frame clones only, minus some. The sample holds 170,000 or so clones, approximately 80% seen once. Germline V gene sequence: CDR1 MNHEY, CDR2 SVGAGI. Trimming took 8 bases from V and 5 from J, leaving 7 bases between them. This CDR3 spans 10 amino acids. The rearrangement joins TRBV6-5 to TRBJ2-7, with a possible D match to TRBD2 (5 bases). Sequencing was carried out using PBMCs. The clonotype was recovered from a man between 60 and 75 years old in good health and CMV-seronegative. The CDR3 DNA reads TGTGCCAGCGGGAGAGACGAGCAGTACTTC. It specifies CASGRDEQYF.